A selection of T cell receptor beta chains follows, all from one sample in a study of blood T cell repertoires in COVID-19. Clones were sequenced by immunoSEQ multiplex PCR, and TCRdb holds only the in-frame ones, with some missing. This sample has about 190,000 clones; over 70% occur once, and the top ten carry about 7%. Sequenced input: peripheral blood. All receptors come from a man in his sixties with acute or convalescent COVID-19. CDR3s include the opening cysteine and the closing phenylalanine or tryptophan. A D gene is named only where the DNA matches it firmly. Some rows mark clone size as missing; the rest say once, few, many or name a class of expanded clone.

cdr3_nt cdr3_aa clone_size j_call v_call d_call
TGCAGCGTTGAACAGGGTGGGACCGGGGAGCTGTTTTTT CSVEQGGTGELFF - TRBJ2-2 TRBV29-1 -
TGTGCCAGCAGGGAGACTAGTCGGCTCAACAATGAGCAGTTCTTC CASRETSRLNNEQFF few TRBJ2-1 TRBV25-1 -
TGTGCCAGCAGCTTAGCACTTAGCGGGGGGGCGCTGTCCTACAATGAGCAGTTCTTC CASSLALSGGALSYNEQFF - TRBJ2-1 TRBV7-8 TRBD2
TGTGCCAGCAGTTTGCAGGTTGGCTACACCTTC CASSLQVGYTF few TRBJ1-2 TRBV12-3/TRBV12-4 -
TGTGCCACCAGTGAAGCCGGGACAGGGCCCTACAATGAGCAGTTCTTC CATSEAGTGPYNEQFF - TRBJ2-1 TRBV24-1 TRBD1
TGTGCCAGCAGTGATGACGGACTGGAGGGCTACACCTTC CASSDDGLEGYTF - TRBJ1-2 TRBV25-1 -
TGTGCCAGCAGCGTCTGGACAGGGAGCTCCTACGAGCAGTACTTC CASSVWTGSSYEQYF - TRBJ2-7 TRBV11-3 TRBD1
TGTGCCAGCAGCCAAGCTACCCTAGCGGGAGGGCCCCACGAGCAGTACTTC CASSQATLAGGPHEQYF - TRBJ2-7 TRBV4-2 TRBD2
TGTGCCAGCAGCTTCCCCGGGACAGGGGAACGCGAGCAGTACTTC CASSFPGTGEREQYF - TRBJ2-7 TRBV11-2 TRBD1
TGCGCCAGCACCAAAGGACAGGGGGTATATCAGCCCCAGCATTTT CASTKGQGVYQPQHF - TRBJ1-5 TRBV10-2 TRBD1
TGCGCCAGCAGCCAAGAGCAGACCTACGAGCAGTACTTC CASSQEQTYEQYF - TRBJ2-7 TRBV4-3 -
TGTGCCAGCACGTTAGAGCTAGCTAACTATGGCTACACCTTC CASTLELANYGYTF - TRBJ1-2 TRBV2 -
TGTGCCAGCTCCCTCGGGACTAGCGGGAGGGCCGCCCACAATGAGCAGTTCTTC CASSLGTSGRAAHNEQFF - TRBJ2-1 TRBV18 TRBD2
TGTGCCTCACAGGGGCTTGGGTCTGGGGCCAACGTCCTGACTTTC CASQGLGSGANVLTF - TRBJ2-6 TRBV19 TRBD1
TGTGCCAGCAGCCCAACGACAGGATATAATTCACCCCTCCACTTT CASSPTTGYNSPLHF - TRBJ1-6 TRBV6-6 -
TGCGCCAGCAGCTTGGGCGTGACAGGACAAGAGACCCAGTACTTC CASSLGVTGQETQYF - TRBJ2-5 TRBV5-1 -
TGTGCCAGCAGCCATAGCGGGAAAGGAGGAGATACGCAGTATTTT CASSHSGKGGDTQYF few TRBJ2-3 TRBV3-1/TRBV3-2 TRBD2
TGTGCCAGCGGAACGACAGGGTGGACAGATACGCAGTATTTT CASGTTGWTDTQYF - TRBJ2-3 TRBV28 TRBD1
TGTGCCGGATACAGGGGTAACGGAAACACCATATATTTT CAGYRGNGNTIYF - TRBJ1-3 TRBV30 TRBD1
TGTGCCAGCAGTTACCCGGGACAGGGGAATGAAAAACTGTTTTTT CASSYPGQGNEKLFF - TRBJ1-4 TRBV6-6 TRBD1
TGTGCCAGCACCCCGCCAGGGGATAACTATGGCTACACCTTC CASTPPGDNYGYTF once TRBJ1-2 TRBV6-2/TRBV6-3 -
TGTGCCAGCAGCTTAGGAGTGGGCCGCTACAATGAGCAGTTCTTC CASSLGVGRYNEQFF - TRBJ2-1 TRBV11-2 -
TGTGCCAGCAGCCGGCGGGGCTACAATGAGCAGTTCTTC CASSRRGYNEQFF - TRBJ2-1 TRBV3-1/TRBV3-2 -
TGTGCCAGCAGCTCCCCTCGGAGGGTTGGAAACACCATATATTTT CASSSPRRVGNTIYF - TRBJ1-3 TRBV7-9 -
TGTGCCAGCAGTTCGAGCACAGATACGCAGTATTTT CASSSSTDTQYF - TRBJ2-3 TRBV12-3/TRBV12-4 -
TGTGCCAGCAGCCAAGATCGGTCATTTCCCAATCAGCCCCAGCATTTT CASSQDRSFPNQPQHF - TRBJ1-5 TRBV14 -
TGCAGCGTCCCGGCGGATAGCGGGAGCGGAAATGAGCAGTTCTTC CSVPADSGSGNEQFF - TRBJ2-1 TRBV29-1 TRBD2
TGCAGCGTGAGAGTCGGCGGGCAAGAGACCCAGTACTTC CSVRVGGQETQYF - TRBJ2-5 TRBV29-1 -
TGTGCCAGCAGCCAGGACAGGGGGCCCTACGAGCAGTACTTC CASSQDRGPYEQYF - TRBJ2-7 TRBV5-4 TRBD1
TGTGCCAGCTCACCTGGACAGGGGGTCACCGGGGAGCTGTTTTTT CASSPGQGVTGELFF - TRBJ2-2 TRBV18 TRBD1
TGTGCCAGCAGCTACCTAGCGCGCTCCTACAATGAGCAGTTCTTC CASSYLARSYNEQFF - TRBJ2-1 TRBV21-1 -
TGTGCTAGTGGTTTGAGTAGCGGGAGCGCTGAGCAGTTCTTC CASGLSSGSAEQFF - TRBJ2-1 TRBV12-5 TRBD2
TGTGCCAGCAGCCCGGCCGGGGAAAACACCGGGGAGCTGTTTTTT CASSPAGENTGELFF - TRBJ2-2 TRBV6-5 -
TGTGCCAGCAGCCTCGGACAGGGGTTTTCCGAGCAGTACTTC CASSLGQGFSEQYF many TRBJ2-7 TRBV14 TRBD1
TGTGCCAGCAGCCCTGGGCCTAGAAACACCATATATTTT CASSPGPRNTIYF - TRBJ1-3 TRBV7-3 -
TGTGCCAGCTCACCAACAGGGCTGGTATCGGGCACTGAAGCTTTCTTT CASSPTGLVSGTEAFF - TRBJ1-1 TRBV18 -
TGTGCAAGTCGCTCCTTCAGGGGGCGCGGTGGTCAGCCCCAGCATTTT CASRSFRGRGGQPQHF - TRBJ1-5 TRBV12-2 -
TGTGCCAGCAGTTACCTTGACAGGGGGGGGACTGAAGCTTTCTTT CASSYLDRGGTEAFF - TRBJ1-1 TRBV6-2/TRBV6-3 TRBD1
TGTGCCACCAGTGATACACAGGGGTGGGACACCGGGGAGCTGTTTTTT CATSDTQGWDTGELFF - TRBJ2-2 TRBV24-1 TRBD1
TGCGCCAGCAGCTTGGATGCGGGAGGGACTGAAGCTTTCTTT CASSLDAGGTEAFF - TRBJ1-1 TRBV5-1 -
TGTGCCAGCACCAAGACAGGAGGAGTTGAAAAACTGTTTTTT CASTKTGGVEKLFF - TRBJ1-4 TRBV27 -
TGTGCCAGCAGCCTAGCGGAGACTAGCACAGATACGCAGTATTTT CASSLAETSTDTQYF once TRBJ2-3 TRBV7-6 TRBD2
TGTGCCAGTAGTATTCAAGCGGGGGGCTCCTACGAGCAGTACTTC CASSIQAGGSYEQYF - TRBJ2-7 TRBV19 TRBD2
TGTGCCAGCAGTGAATCGCGGTTGTCTGGAAACACCATATATTTT CASSESRLSGNTIYF - TRBJ1-3 TRBV6-1 -
TGTGCCAGCAGTTACAACGGACTACCCCACGAGCAGTACTTC CASSYNGLPHEQYF - TRBJ2-7 TRBV6-5 -
TGTGCCAGCAGCCTCAATGGCGGGGGGGCAGCTAGGACCCAGTACTTC CASSLNGGGAARTQYF - TRBJ2-5 TRBV5-4 TRBD2
TGCGCCAGCAGTCAATCGCGGGGGGGAGGGTACAATGAGCAGTTCTTC CASSQSRGGGYNEQFF - TRBJ2-1 TRBV23-1 TRBD2
TGTGCCTGGAATAGAGCGTTCGATGATGGCTACACCTTC CAWNRAFDDGYTF - TRBJ1-2 TRBV30 -
TGTGCCACCTCAGGGGTCTCCTACGAGCAGTACTTC CATSGVSYEQYF few TRBJ2-7 TRBV19 -
TGTGCCAGCAGAATAGGGGTGGGTGGCTACACCTTC CASRIGVGGYTF - TRBJ1-2 TRBV6-5 -
TGTGCCAGTAGCGAAGACAGGGGGCACTATGGCTACACCTTC CASSEDRGHYGYTF few TRBJ1-2 TRBV19 TRBD1